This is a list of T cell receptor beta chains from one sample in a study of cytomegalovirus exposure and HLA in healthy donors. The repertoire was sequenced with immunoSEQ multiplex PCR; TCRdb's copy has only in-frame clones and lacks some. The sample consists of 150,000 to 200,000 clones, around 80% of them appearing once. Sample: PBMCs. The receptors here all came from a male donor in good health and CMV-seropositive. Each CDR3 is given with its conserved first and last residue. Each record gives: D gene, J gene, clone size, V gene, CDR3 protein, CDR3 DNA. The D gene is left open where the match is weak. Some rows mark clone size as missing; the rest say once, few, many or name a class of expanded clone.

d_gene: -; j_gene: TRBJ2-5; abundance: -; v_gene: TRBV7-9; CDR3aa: CASGGQGEETQYF; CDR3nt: TGTGCCAGCGGAGGGCAGGGAGAAGAGACCCAGTACTTC
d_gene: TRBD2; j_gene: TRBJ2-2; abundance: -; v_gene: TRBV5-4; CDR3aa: CASSGRLAGDGELFF; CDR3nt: TGTGCCAGCAGCGGCAGACTAGCGGGAGACGGGGAGCTGTTTTTT
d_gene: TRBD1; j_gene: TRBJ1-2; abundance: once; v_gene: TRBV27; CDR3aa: CASSKRTGPSGYTF; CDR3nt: TGTGCCAGCAGTAAACGGACAGGGCCGAGCGGCTACACCTTC
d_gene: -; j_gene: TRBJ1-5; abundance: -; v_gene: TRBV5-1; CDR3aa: CASSLAGDSNQPQHF; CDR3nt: TGCGCCAGCAGCTTGGCTGGAGATAGCAATCAGCCCCAGCATTTT
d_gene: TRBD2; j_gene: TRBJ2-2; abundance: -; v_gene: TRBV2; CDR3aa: CAAASSGRGTGELFF; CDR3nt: TGTGCCGCAGCGTCTAGCGGGAGAGGTACCGGGGAGCTGTTTTTT
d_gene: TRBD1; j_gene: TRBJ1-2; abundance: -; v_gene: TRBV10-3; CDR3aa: CAIQTGNNYGYTF; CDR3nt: TGTGCCATCCAGACAGGGAATAACTATGGCTACACCTTC
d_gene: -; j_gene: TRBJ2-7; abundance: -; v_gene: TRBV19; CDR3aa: CASSISDYEQYF; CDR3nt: TGTGCCAGTAGTATCAGCGACTACGAGCAGTACTTC
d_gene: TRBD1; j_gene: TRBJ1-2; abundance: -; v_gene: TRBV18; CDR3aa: CASSRKGQGVSGYTF; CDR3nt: TGTGCCAGCTCCCGAAAGGGACAGGGAGTCTCTGGCTACACCTTC
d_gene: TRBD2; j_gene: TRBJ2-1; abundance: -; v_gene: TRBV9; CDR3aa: CASSAGLAGDNEQFF; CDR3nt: TGTGCCAGCAGCGCCGGACTAGCGGGAGACAATGAGCAGTTCTTC
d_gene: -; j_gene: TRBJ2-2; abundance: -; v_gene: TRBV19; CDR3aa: CASSGRRSAFNTGELFF; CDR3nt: TGTGCCAGTAGTGGAAGGAGAAGCGCTTTCAACACCGGGGAGCTGTTTTTT
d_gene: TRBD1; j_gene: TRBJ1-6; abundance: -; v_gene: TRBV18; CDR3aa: CASSPRQGAGDNSPLHF; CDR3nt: TGTGCCAGCTCACCCCGACAGGGCGCTGGGGATAATTCACCCCTCCACTTT
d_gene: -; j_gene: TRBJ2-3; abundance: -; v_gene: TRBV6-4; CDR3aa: CASSEDGGSTDTQYF; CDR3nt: TGTGCCAGCAGTGAGGATGGCGGGAGCACAGATACGCAGTATTTT
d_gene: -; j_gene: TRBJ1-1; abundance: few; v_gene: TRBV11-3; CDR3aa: CASTTRADTEAFF; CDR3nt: TGTGCCAGCACCACGAGGGCGGACACTGAAGCTTTCTTT
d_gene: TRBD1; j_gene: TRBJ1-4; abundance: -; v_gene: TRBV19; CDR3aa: CASSIWAAGGTNEKLFF; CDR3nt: TGTGCCAGTAGTATCTGGGCGGCAGGGGGAACTAATGAAAAACTGTTTTTT
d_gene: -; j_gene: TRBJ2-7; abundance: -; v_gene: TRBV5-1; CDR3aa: CASSLGHTSSYEQYF; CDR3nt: TGCGCCAGCAGCTTGGGACATACCAGCTCCTACGAGCAGTACTTC
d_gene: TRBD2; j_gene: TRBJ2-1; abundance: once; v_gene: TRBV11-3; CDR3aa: CASSLGLAWDDEQFF; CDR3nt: TGTGCCAGCAGCTTAGGACTAGCATGGGACGATGAGCAGTTCTTC
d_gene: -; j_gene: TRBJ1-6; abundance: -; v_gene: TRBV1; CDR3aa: CTSSPGQINSPLHF; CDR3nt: TGCACCAGCAGCCCAGGGCAAATTAATTCACCCCTCCACTTT
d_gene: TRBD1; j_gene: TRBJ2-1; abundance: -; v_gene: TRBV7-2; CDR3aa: CASSLTGGNNEQFF; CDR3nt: TGTGCCAGCAGCTTGACAGGGGGAAACAATGAGCAGTTCTTC
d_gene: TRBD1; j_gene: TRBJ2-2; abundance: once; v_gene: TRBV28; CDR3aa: CASSLGQGNTGELFF; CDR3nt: TGTGCCAGCAGTCTTGGACAGGGGAACACCGGGGAGCTGTTTTTT
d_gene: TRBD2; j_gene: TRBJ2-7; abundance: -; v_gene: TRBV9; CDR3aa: CASSTAGVYLRGSPSSYEQYF; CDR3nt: TGTGCCAGCAGCACAGCGGGAGTGTATCTTCGTGGATCCCCGAGCTCCTACGAGCAGTACTTC
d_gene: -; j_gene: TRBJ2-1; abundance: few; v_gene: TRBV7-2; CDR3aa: CASSTRNNEQFF; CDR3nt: TGTGCCAGCAGCACCAGAAACAATGAGCAGTTCTTC
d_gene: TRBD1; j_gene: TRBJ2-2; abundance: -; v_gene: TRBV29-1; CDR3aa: CSVESTPTGGVAGELFF; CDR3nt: TGCAGCGTTGAATCTACCCCGACAGGGGGGGTAGCCGGGGAGCTGTTTTTT
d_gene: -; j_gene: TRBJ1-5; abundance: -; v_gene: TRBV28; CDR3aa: CASSIEAGARPQHF; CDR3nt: TGTGCCAGCAGTATCGAGGCGGGGGCCCGACCCCAGCATTTT
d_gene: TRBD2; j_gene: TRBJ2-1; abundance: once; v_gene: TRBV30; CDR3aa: CAWKWTSGAYNEQFF; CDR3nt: TGTGCCTGGAAATGGACTAGCGGAGCCTACAATGAGCAGTTCTTC
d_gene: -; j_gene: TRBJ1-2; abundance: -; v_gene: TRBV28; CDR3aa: CASRRTVYGYTF; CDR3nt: TGTGCCAGCAGGCGTACAGTCTATGGCTACACCTTC
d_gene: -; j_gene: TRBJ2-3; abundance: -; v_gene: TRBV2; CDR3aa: CASRTTGFSTDTQYF; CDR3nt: TGTGCCAGCAGGACTACAGGGTTCTCCACAGATACGCAGTATTTT
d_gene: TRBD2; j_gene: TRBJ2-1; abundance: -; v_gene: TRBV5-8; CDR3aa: CASSSWTSGNEQFF; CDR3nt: TGTGCCAGCAGCTCCTGGACTAGCGGCAATGAGCAGTTCTTC
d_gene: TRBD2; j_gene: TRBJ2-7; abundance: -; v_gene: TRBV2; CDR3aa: CASSREDEQYF; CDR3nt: TGTGCCAGCAGCCGGGAGGACGAGCAGTACTTC
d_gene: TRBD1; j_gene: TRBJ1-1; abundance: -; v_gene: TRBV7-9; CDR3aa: CSSSLGDRGQTEAFF; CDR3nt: TGTTCCAGCAGCTTAGGGGACAGGGGACAAACTGAAGCTTTCTTT
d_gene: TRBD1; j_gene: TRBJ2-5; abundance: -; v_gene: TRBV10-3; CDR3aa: CAISPGTGSNLETQYF; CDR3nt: TGTGCCATCAGCCCCGGGACAGGGTCCAATCTGGAGACCCAGTACTTC
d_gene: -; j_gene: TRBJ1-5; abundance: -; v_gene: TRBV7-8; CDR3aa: CASSYNLGWLRNQPQHF; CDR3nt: TGTGCCAGCAGCTACAACCTCGGGTGGCTTCGCAATCAGCCCCAGCATTTT
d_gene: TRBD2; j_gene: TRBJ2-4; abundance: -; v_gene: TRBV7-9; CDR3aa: CSSSLLSGTAKNIQYF; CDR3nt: TGTTCCAGCAGCCTTTTAAGCGGGACGGCCAAAAACATTCAGTACTTC
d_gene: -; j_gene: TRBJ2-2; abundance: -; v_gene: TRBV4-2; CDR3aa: CASSQGGLGTGELFF; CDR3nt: TGTGCCAGCAGCCAAGGGGGGCTAGGCACCGGGGAGCTGTTTTTT
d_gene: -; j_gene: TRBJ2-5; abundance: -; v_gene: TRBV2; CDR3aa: CASSAAAETQYF; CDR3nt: TGTGCCAGCAGTGCAGCGGCAGAGACCCAGTACTTC
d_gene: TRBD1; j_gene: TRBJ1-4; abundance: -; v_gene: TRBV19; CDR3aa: CATPQGAGEKLFF; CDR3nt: TGTGCCACTCCACAGGGGGCGGGGGAAAAACTGTTTTTT
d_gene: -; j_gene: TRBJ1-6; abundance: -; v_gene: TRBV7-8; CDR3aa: CASSAVAGGISSSYNSPLHF; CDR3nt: TGTGCCAGCAGCGCCGTCGCCGGGGGGATCTCCAGCTCCTATAATTCACCCCTCCACTTT
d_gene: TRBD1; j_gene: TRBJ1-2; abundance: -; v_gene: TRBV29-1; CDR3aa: CSVSDRAGGGYTF; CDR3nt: TGCAGCGTTTCAGACAGGGCTGGCGGGGGCTACACCTTC